The 6 T cell receptor beta chains below all came from one sample that was sequenced in a study of T cell responses to AZD1222 COVID-19 vaccine. Sequencing was performed with immunoSEQ multiplex PCR; in TCRdb, only in-frame clones are kept and a portion is missing. The sample has some 150,000 clones, approximately 90% seen once. The sample here was peripheral blood, taken 28 days after the second AZD1222 dose. The receptors stem from an adult who received the AZD1222 COVID-19 vaccine.

The chain is built from TRBV5-6 and TRBJ1-2; no firm D call. V lost 4 bases and J 3 bases, leaving 10 bases between the germline ends. CDR3 size: 13 residues. Germline V gives CDR1 SGHDT, CDR2 YYEEEE. This CDR3 is CASSTGADYGYTF. The CDR3 bases are TGTGCCAGCAGCACTGGTGCCGACTATGGCTACACCTTC.

This chain links TRBV5-1 with TRBJ2-1, with D perhaps TRBD1 or TRBD2 (5 bases each). V was clipped by 1 base and J by 9 bases, with 14 bases between them. Germline CDR1 is SGHRS and CDR2 is YFSETQ. CDR3 length: 14 amino acids. The CDR3 reads CASSLQAFGTEQFF. The CDR3 DNA sequence: TGCGCCAGCAGCTTGCAGGCCTTCGGGACTGAGCAGTTCTTC.

The chain links TRBV12-5 to TRBJ1-1; D is unclear. V was trimmed by 3 bases and J by 1 base, leaving 6 bases between them. Germline CDR1 and CDR2: LGHNT and FRNRAP. The CDR3 extends over 13 amino acids. CDR3 sequence (DNA): TGTGCTAGTGGTTTTCCGGGGAACACTGAAGCTTTCTTT. Amino acid sequence: CASGFPGNTEAFF.

The gene calls are TRBV18 and TRBJ2-6, with D tentatively TRBD2 (6 bases). V lost 6 bases, J lost 1 base, and 10 bases lay in between. Germline V CDR1 and CDR2: KGHSH, LQKENI. This CDR3 contains 15 residues. The CDR3 sequence: CASSHGTSGANVLTF. CDR3 in DNA: TGTGCCAGCTCCCACGGGACTTCTGGGGCCAACGTCCTGACTTTC.

The chain links TRBV11-3 to TRBJ2-7; no firm D call. Trimming took 5 bases from V and 3 from J, leaving 11 bases between them. Germline lookup yields CDR1 SGHNT and CDR2 YENEEA. The CDR3 is 13 amino acids. The CDR3 spells CASSPDQNYEQYF. The CDR3 DNA reads as TGTGCCAGCAGCCCGGACCAAAACTACGAGCAGTACTTC.

V and J are TRBV5-5 and TRBJ2-3; D is ambiguous. Germline V gene data show CDR1 as SGHKS and CDR2 as YYEKEE (reference sequence). The CDR3 totals 13 residues. With 4 bases removed from V and 0 bases from J, the gap between germline ends came to 6 bases. The CDR3 DNA reads TGTGCCAGCAGCCCGTCTAGCACAGATACGCAGTATTTT. Translation: CASSPSSTDTQYF.